This TCR beta chain is drawn from a study of T cells after posttransplantation cyclophosphamide. The study, taken as a whole, reports: Later post-transplant blood repertoires were often dominated by donor CD8+ memory clones. TRB clonality was highly associated with recipient CMV seropositivity and reactivation.

The naive gate required viable CD3+CD4+ or CD3+CD8+ cells with CCR7+CD45RA+CD45RO-CD95-CD27+CD28+ phenotype. Clones were sequenced by immunoSEQ multiplex PCR, and TCRdb holds only the in-frame ones, with some missing. Seen here are roughly 30,000 clones, around nine tenths observed once, and the top ten hold 0.1%. On this clone itself: Antigen specificity is unknown.

This CDR3 contains 12 residues. Germline CDR1 is MDHEN and CDR2 is SYDVKM. V shed 6 bases and J shed 7 bases, with 12 bases lying between them. The chain uses TRBV28 and TRBJ1-2, with TRBD1 as a possible D gene (5 bases). This sequence originates from a man aged 30 to 39 in good health and a related stem cell transplant donor. The sequencing input was naive CD4+ T cells sorted from blood. The DNA of the CDR3 is TGTGCCAGCAGGTCAGGGTACGGTGGCTACACCTTC. Translation gives CASRSGYGGYTF.